The 27 T cell receptor beta chains below come from one sample, sequenced in a study of blood T cell repertoires in COVID-19. Profiled with immunoSEQ multiplex PCR; TCRdb holds only in-frame clones, not every one. Of approximately 140,000 clones listed, around 80% are singletons. Sequences were obtained from PBMCs or T cells enriched from blood (not recorded which). These receptors were taken from a man between 40 and 49 years old with acute COVID-19.

The chain employs TRBV29-1 and TRBJ2-3; TRBD1 aligns across 11 bases. V shed 7 bases, J shed 4 bases, and the junction held 7 bases outside the gene matches. Germline CDR1 reads SQVTM; CDR2 reads ANQGSEA. This CDR3 comprises 14 residues. The CDR3 DNA reads TGCAGCGCCAGGACAGGGGGCTATGCAGATACGCAGTATTTT. Translated, it gives CSARTGGYADTQYF.

V gene TRBV7-9 combines with J gene TRBJ1-2; TRBD1 matches 7 bases. Germline CDR1 is SEHNR and CDR2 is FQNEAQ (reference sequence). CDR3 length equals 14 residues. The trim removed 1 base at V and 9 bases at J, leaving 8 bases unmatched. The CDR3 spells CASSLGAGTVSYTF. The CDR3 nucleotides are TGTGCCAGCAGCTTAGGGGCCGGGACAGTGAGCTACACCTTC. Full variable domain (rest looked up from reference TRBV7-9 and TRBJ1-2): DTGVSQNPRHKITKRGQNVTFRCDPISEHNRLYWYRQTLGQGPEFLTYFQNEAQLEKSRLLSDRFSAERPKGSFSTLEIQRTEQGDSAMYLCASSLGAGTVSYTFGSGTRLTVV.

This clone was detected a few times. The J gene is TRBJ2-1, the V gene TRBV5-1; 8 bases map to TRBD1. The V gene end was trimmed by 6 bases and the J gene end by 6 bases; junction bases not matched to a gene: 5. The CDR3 spans 13 residues. Germline-derived CDR1 and CDR2 are SGHRS and YFSETQ. The CDR3 sequence: CASTTTGGNEQFF. CDR3 bases: TGCGCCAGCACAACCACAGGGGGCAATGAGCAGTTCTTC.

This clone has a single count. J is TRBJ2-1 and V is TRBV30, with D perhaps TRBD2 (5 bases). Germline assignment: CDR1 GTSNPN and CDR2 SVGIG (reference sequence). CDR3 length equals 13 residues. Trimming stripped 3 bases from V and 8 bases from J, with 14 bases between. Written as DNA, the CDR3 is TGTGCCTGGAGCGTCACGGGGAGCGATGAGCAGTTCTTC. Translating gives CAWSVTGSDEQFF.

The V gene is TRBV12-3 or TRBV12-4, the J gene TRBJ1-2; tentatively, D is TRBD1 (6 bases). The CDR3 is made up of 13 amino acids. V was clipped by 11 bases and J by 8 bases, with 21 bases between them. The CDR3 sequence is CALKPRGAEGYTF. CDR3 DNA sequence: TGTGCCCTCAAACCCCGGGGGGCGGAGGGCTACACCTTC.

Here the CDR3 DNA reads TGTGCCAGCAGCTTAGATGACTACCAAGAGACCCAGTACTTC. Its protein product is CASSLDDYQETQYF. The chain carries TRBV11-2 and TRBJ2-5; D not resolved. V gave up 0 bases and J gave up 0 bases, with 5 bases separating them. CDR1 is SGHAT, CDR2 FQNNGV, per germline. The CDR3 spans 14 residues.

This clone was counted many times. The gene calls are TRBV7-2 and TRBJ2-4; D is unresolved. Germline CDR1 is SGHTA and CDR2 is FQGNSA. Trimming took off 1 base at V and 4 bases at J, with 5 bases between the two ends. This CDR3 has 13 amino acids. Written as DNA, the CDR3 is TGTGCCAGCAGCTTAGGGCAGAAAAACATTCAGTACTTC. Its protein product is CASSLGQKNIQYF.

V and J are TRBV2 and TRBJ2-3; 9 bases align to TRBD2. The trim removed 1 base at V and 0 bases at J, leaving 8 bases unmatched. The CDR3 is 18 residues long. CDR1 SNHLY and CDR2 FYNNEI come from the germline V gene. CDR3 region: CASSEVRAGGSSTDTQYF. For the CDR3, the DNA is TGTGCCAGCAGTGAAGTCCGAGCGGGAGGCTCTAGCACAGATACGCAGTATTTT.

The V and J genes are TRBV3-1 (or the pseudogene TRBV3-2) and TRBJ2-5, with 9 positions matching TRBD2. This CDR3 comprises 15 residues. Germline trimming cut 3 bases from V and 5 bases from J; bases unmatched to any gene: 7. Germline CDR1 is LGHDT and CDR2 is YNNKEL (reference sequence). The CDR3 nucleotides read TGTGCCAGCAGCCACCTTAGCGGGAGTCGGGAGACCCAGTACTTC. It translates to CASSHLSGSRETQYF.

The chain links TRBV29-1 to TRBJ2-3, with D tentatively TRBD2 (6 bases). The V and J ends lost 7 bases and 2 bases respectively, with 10 bases between them. The CDR3 totals 12 residues. CDR1 SQVTM and CDR2 ANQGSEA come from the germline V gene. DNA of the CDR3: TGCAGCGACCGGGACTCCACAGATACGCAGTATTTT. Protein sequence: CSDRDSTDTQYF.

The chain has TRBV2 and TRBJ2-6; tentatively, D is TRBD1 (6 bases). This CDR3 is 15 amino acids long. The ends were cut back, 4 bases at V and 2 bases at J, with 9 bases in the middle. Per germline, CDR1 SNHLY and CDR2 FYNNEI. CDR3 bases: TGTGCCAGCAGTGTGGACAGTCCTGGGGCCAACGTCCTGACTTTC. Translation gives CASSVDSPGANVLTF.

This clone was found once. The rearrangement links TRBV19 to TRBJ1-2; 10 positions match TRBD1. V was pared by 4 bases and J by 5 bases, with 10 bases of the junction left unmatched. The CDR3 extends over 16 amino acids. In germline, CDR1 is LNHDA, CDR2 SQIVND (reference sequence). CDR3 protein: CASSTSTGGGGYGYTF. The CDR3 nucleotides read TGTGCCAGTAGTACGTCGACAGGGGGCGGGGGTTATGGCTACACCTTC.

This clone was detected once. V is TRBV9 and J is TRBJ1-2; perhaps TRBD1 as D (6 bases). Per the germline V gene, CDR1 is SGDLS and CDR2 is YYNGEE. This CDR3 spans 14 amino acids. With 0 bases removed from V and 7 bases from J, the gap between germline ends came to 13 bases. The CDR3 nucleotides read TGTGCCAGCAGCGTAGGAAACAGGGCTTCTGGCTACACCTTC. Protein sequence: CASSVGNRASGYTF.

V gene TRBV24-1 combines with J gene TRBJ2-3; the match to TRBD2 covers 7 bases. The ends lost 4 bases at V and 2 bases at J; junction bases unmatched: 5. This CDR3 comprises 15 residues. The V gene's germline CDR1 is KGHDR and CDR2 SFDVKD. The CDR3 loop reads CATSDSGGFTDTQYF. The CDR3 DNA reads TGTGCCACCAGTGACTCCGGGGGGTTCACAGATACGCAGTATTTT.

This clone was detected only once. The rearrangement uses TRBV18 and TRBJ1-1; maybe TRBD1 (6 bases). V dropped 4 bases and J dropped 1 base, with 10 bases sitting between them. The CDR3 is 14 amino acids. CDR1 and CDR2 from the germline V gene are KGHSH and LQKENI. The CDR3 is CASSLSTGNTEAFF. The DNA for the CDR3 is TGTGCCAGCTCACTTTCGACAGGGAACACTGAAGCTTTCTTT.

J is TRBJ1-2 and V is TRBV5-4; 8 nucleotides align to TRBD1. This CDR3 spans 15 amino acids. Trimming removed 0 bases from V and 2 bases from J; junction bases left unmatched: 3. Germline lookup yields CDR1 SGHNT and CDR2 YYREEE (reference sequence). The CDR3 loop is CASSLDQGANYGYTF. The CDR3 DNA sequence: TGTGCCAGCAGCTTGGATCAGGGGGCGAACTATGGCTACACCTTC.

The CDR3 region is CATSDSTPGPTRLYEKLFF. The CDR3, as DNA: TGTGCCACCAGTGATTCCACTCCGGGTCCTACCCGGCTATATGAAAAACTGTTTTTT. V is TRBV24-1 and J is TRBJ1-4; unclear D gene. Per germline, CDR1 KGHDR and CDR2 SFDVKD. The CDR3 is 19 residues long. V shed 2 bases and J shed 6 bases, with 24 bases lying between them.

The chain links TRBV6-5 to TRBJ1-2; 8 bases match TRBD1. V was clipped by 7 bases and J by 6 bases; unmatched bases: 7. Germline V gene data show CDR1 as MNHEY and CDR2 as SVGAGI. CDR3 length: 13 residues. As DNA, the CDR3 is TGTGCCAGCAAGTTAACGGGACAGGATGGCTACACCTTC. It encodes CASKLTGQDGYTF.

This clone has only one observation. The V and J genes are TRBV11-2 and TRBJ2-7, with D possibly TRBD2 on 6 matching bases. V lost 1 base and J lost 6, with 13 bases in between. This CDR3 comprises 14 residues. Germline CDR1 reads SGHAT; CDR2 reads FQNNGV. CDR3 sequence: CASSLGSDGGEQYF. The CDR3 DNA follows: TGTGCCAGCAGCTTAGGCAGCGACGGGGGCGAGCAGTACTTC.

CDR3 amino acids: CSTGRDSYSPLHF. CDR3 nucleotide sequence: TGCAGCACAGGCAGGGACAGTTATTCACCCCTCCACTTT. The chain uses TRBV29-1 and TRBJ1-6; the match to TRBD1 covers 7 bases. Unmatched junction bases numbered 9, after V lost 8 bases and J lost 8 bases. Germline CDR1 is SQVTM and CDR2 is ANQGSEA. The CDR3 length is 13 residues.

The CDR3 nucleotides are TGTGCCAGCAGCCGGGACACTTCCTACAATGAGCAGTTCTTC. Translated, it gives CASSRDTSYNEQFF. V usage is TRBV5-6 and J usage is TRBJ2-1; the D gene is possibly TRBD1 (6 bases). Germline V CDR1 and CDR2: SGHDT, YYEEEE. This CDR3 contains 14 residues. Trimming removed 4 bases at V and 1 base at J, with 9 bases between.

The chain combines TRBV27 with TRBJ1-5; the D gene is possibly TRBD1 (6 bases). Germline-derived CDR1 and CDR2 are MNHEY and SMNVEV (reference sequence). Trimming took 3 bases from V and 11 from J, leaving 17 bases between them. The CDR3 runs to 14 residues. CDR3 DNA: TGTGCCAGCAGTTTTGCAGGGGCGATGGCAGCCCAGCATTTT. Its protein product is CASSFAGAMAAQHF.

The V and J genes are TRBV2 and TRBJ2-5, with D perhaps matching TRBD2 (6 bases). This CDR3 has 13 amino acids. Per the germline V gene, CDR1 is SNHLY and CDR2 is FYNNEI. Trimming took 6 bases from V and 1 from J, leaving 9 bases between them. The CDR3 region has the DNA TGTGCCAGCAGCCCGGGACTCCAAGAGACCCAGTACTTC. This encodes CASSPGLQETQYF.

The chain has TRBV23-1 and TRBJ1-6; D remains ambiguous. TRBV23-1 is sorted into the ORF group, with uncertain function. This CDR3 contains 9 residues. Trimming removed 6 bases at V and 14 bases at J, with 5 bases between. The CDR3 DNA follows: TGCGCCAGCAGGGAGGCCCTCCACTTT. It encodes CASREALHF.

V is TRBV27 and J is TRBJ2-4, with 11 positions matching TRBD2. CDR3 length: 18 amino acids. Losses at the gene ends were 5 bases for V and 3 bases for J; bases not matched to a gene: 12. Germline V gene lookup returns CDR1 MNHEY and CDR2 SMNVEV (reference sequence). CDR3 coding DNA: TGTGCCAGCAGTAGGCTAGCGGGAGGTACTACTTACAAAAACATTCAGTACTTC. Encoded protein: CASSRLAGGTTYKNIQYF.

The chain uses TRBV18 and TRBJ1-2; possible D gene TRBD1, 5 bases. The CDR3 runs 12 residues. V was pared by 1 base and J by 12 bases, with 12 bases between. Germline loops: CDR1 KGHSH, CDR2 LQKENI. Written as DNA, the CDR3 is TGTGCCAGCTCACCACTTCAAGGGGTGGACACCTTC. The encoded protein is CASSPLQGVDTF.

The J gene is TRBJ1-5, the V gene TRBV19; 7 nucleotides align to TRBD1. Germline-derived CDR1 and CDR2 are LNHDA and SQIVND (reference sequence). J was trimmed by 0 bases and V by 11 bases; bases with no gene match: 13. The CDR3 is made up of 16 amino acids. CDR3 sequence reads: CAATGDGDYSNQPQHF. The CDR3 nucleotides read TGTGCCGCTACAGGGGACGGTGATTATAGCAATCAGCCCCAGCATTTT.